Below are 3 T cell receptor beta chains sequenced from a single sample in a study of blood T cells in healthy people across ages. The authors ran a second PCR of 7 to 11 cycles using a sample-barcoded 5' primer and a J-beta primer mix. Using its own MiXCR run on the 5' RACE reads, TCRdb lists one record per CDR3 protein. The top ten hold 15% to 19% of the sample, which has 550,000 to 650,000 distinct CDR3 sequences, approximately 30% seen once. Material: blood. The receptors were sampled from an elderly woman in good health.

Turning to this clonotype: This may be a read error, as it is one base from a much larger clone. The chain combines TRBV11-1 with TRBJ2-1; either TRBD1 or TRBD2 may supply D (7 bases each). The germline gives CDR1 SGHAT, CDR2 FQDESV (reference sequence). Trimming stripped 4 bases from V and 9 bases from J, with 19 bases between. This CDR3 region has 15 residues. The DNA of the CDR3 is TGTGCCAGCAGCTCCAGACAGGGAAGGGGGGGTGAGCAGTTCTTC. It yields the protein CASSSRQGRGGEQFF.

On this clonotype: Possible read error: a much larger clone is one base away. V usage is TRBV3-1 and J usage is TRBJ2-5, with D unresolved. Germline V lookup: CDR1 LGHDT, CDR2 YNNKEL (reference sequence). The CDR3 runs 15 residues. The ends were cut back, 1 base at V and 4 bases at J, with 13 bases in the middle. CDR3 region: CASSQGGPYRETQYF. The CDR3 DNA follows: TGTGCCAGCAGCCAAGGAGGCCCATACCGAGAGACCCAGTACTTC.

This clonotype has ten or more counts. The chain employs TRBV6-5 and TRBJ1-2, with D possibly TRBD1 on 5 matching bases. The CDR3 loop spans 12 amino acids. Trimming took off 6 bases at V and 8 bases at J, with 13 bases between the two ends. Germline CDR1 reads MNHEY; CDR2 reads SVGAGI. The CDR3 spells CASSSGTSGYTF. The CDR3 DNA reads TGTGCCAGCAGCTCAGGGACGAGCGGCTACACCTTC.